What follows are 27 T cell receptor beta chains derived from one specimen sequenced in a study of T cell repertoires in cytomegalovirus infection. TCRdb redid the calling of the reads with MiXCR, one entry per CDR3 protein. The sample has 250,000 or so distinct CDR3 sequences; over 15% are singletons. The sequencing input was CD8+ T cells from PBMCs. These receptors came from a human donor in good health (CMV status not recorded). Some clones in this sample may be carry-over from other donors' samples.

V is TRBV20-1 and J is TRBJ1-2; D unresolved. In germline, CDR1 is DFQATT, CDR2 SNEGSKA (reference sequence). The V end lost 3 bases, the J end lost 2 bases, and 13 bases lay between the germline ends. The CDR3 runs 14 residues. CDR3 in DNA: TGCAGTGCTAGTGGTGGCCAGATGAACTATGGCTACACCTTC. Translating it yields CSASGGQMNYGYTF.

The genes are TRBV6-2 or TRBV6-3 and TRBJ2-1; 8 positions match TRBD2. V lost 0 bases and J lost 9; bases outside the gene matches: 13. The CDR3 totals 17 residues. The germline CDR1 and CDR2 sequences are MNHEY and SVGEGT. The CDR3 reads CASSYSKPGGYVGEQFF. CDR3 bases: TGTGCCAGCAGTTACTCGAAACCGGGGGGGTATGTTGGTGAGCAGTTCTTC.

Here the CDR3 DNA reads TGTGCCAGCAGCGTAGGTTCGGGGATCACTGAAGCTTTCTTT. It codes for CASSVGSGITEAFF. The rearrangement uses TRBV9 and TRBJ1-1; no clear D gene. The CDR3 totals 14 residues. The V gene's germline CDR1 is SGDLS and CDR2 YYNGEE. Trimming took 0 bases from V and 4 from J, leaving 10 bases between them.

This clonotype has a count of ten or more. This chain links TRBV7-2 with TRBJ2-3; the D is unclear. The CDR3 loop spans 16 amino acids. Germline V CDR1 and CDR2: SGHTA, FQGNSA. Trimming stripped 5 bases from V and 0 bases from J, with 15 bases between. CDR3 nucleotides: TGTGCCAGCAGCCCGGGCGGATCGTTTAGCACAGATACGCAGTATTTT. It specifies CASSPGGSFSTDTQYF.

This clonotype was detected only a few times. As DNA, the CDR3 is TGCAGCGTCCTAAATTCCGGGACTAGCGGGGTTTTGTTCTTC. It yields the protein CSVLNSGTSGVLFF. V gene TRBV29-1 combines with J gene TRBJ2-1, with TRBD2 matching 13 bases. The CDR3 extends over 14 amino acids. Trimming cost V 6 bases and J 15 bases; bases outside gene matches: 14. From germline, CDR1 is SQVTM and CDR2 ANQGSEA.

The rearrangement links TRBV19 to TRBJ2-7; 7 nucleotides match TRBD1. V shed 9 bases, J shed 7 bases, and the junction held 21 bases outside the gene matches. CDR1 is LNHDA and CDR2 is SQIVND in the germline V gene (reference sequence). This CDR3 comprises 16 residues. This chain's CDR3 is CASTRNRAGGAGEQYF. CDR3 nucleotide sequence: TGTGCCAGCACCAGAAACAGGGCAGGGGGTGCAGGAGAGCAGTACTTC.

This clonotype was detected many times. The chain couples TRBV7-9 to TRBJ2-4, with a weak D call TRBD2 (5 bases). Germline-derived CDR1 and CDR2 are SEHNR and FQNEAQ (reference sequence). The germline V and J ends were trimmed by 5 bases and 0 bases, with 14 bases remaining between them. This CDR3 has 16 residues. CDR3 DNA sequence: TGTGCCAGCAGCCCGCGCGAAGGGAGAGCCAAAAACATTCAGTACTTC. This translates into CASSPREGRAKNIQYF.

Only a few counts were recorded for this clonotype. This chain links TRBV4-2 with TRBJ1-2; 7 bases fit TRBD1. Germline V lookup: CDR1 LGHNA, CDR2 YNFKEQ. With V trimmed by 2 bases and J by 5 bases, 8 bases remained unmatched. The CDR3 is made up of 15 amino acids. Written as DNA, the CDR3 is TGTGCCAGCAGCCAACCCGGGACAGAGAATTATGGCTACACCTTC. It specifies CASSQPGTENYGYTF.

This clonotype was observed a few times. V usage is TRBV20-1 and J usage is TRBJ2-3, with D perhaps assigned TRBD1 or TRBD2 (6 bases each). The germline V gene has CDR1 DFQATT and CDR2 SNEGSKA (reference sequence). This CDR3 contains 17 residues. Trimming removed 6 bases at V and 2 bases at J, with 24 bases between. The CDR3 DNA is TGCAGTGCCCGGGACTTCACATGGGGGGCCAACACAGATACGCAGTATTTT. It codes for CSARDFTWGANTDTQYF.

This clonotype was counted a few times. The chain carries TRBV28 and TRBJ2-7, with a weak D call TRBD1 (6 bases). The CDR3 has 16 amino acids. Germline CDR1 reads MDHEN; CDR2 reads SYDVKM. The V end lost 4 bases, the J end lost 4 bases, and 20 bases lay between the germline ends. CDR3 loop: CASSYTPDSLGYEQYF. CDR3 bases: TGTGCCAGCAGTTATACCCCGGACAGCCTGGGATACGAGCAGTACTTC.

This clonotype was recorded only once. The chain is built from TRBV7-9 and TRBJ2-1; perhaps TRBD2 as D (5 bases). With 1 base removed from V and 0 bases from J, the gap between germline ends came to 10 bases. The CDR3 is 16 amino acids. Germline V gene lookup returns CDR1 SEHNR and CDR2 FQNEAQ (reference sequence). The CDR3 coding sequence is TGTGCCAGCAGCTTAGAAAGCGGAAGCTCCTACAATGAGCAGTTCTTC. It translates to CASSLESGSSYNEQFF.

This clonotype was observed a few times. Written as DNA, the CDR3 is TGTGCCAGTAGGTTACAGGGGGCGGCCACTGAAGCTTTCTTT. It translates to CASRLQGAATEAFF. The chain has TRBV19 and TRBJ1-1, with 9 nucleotides matching TRBD1. Per the germline V gene, CDR1 is LNHDA and CDR2 is SQIVND (reference sequence). The CDR3 loop spans 14 amino acids. The junction had 6 bases not matched to a gene; V was cut back by 6 bases and J by 4 bases.

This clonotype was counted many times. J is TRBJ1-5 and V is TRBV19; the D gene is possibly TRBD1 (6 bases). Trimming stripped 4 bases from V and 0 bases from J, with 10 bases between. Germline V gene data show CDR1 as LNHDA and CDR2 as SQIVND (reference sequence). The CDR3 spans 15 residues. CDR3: CASSRTEYSNQPQHF. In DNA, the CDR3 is TGTGCCAGTAGTAGGACAGAATATAGCAATCAGCCCCAGCATTTT.

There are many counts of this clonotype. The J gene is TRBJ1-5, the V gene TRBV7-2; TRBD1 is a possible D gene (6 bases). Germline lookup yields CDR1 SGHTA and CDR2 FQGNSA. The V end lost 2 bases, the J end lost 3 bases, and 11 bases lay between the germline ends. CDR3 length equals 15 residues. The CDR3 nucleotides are TGTGCCAGCAGCTTAAACAGGGTTCCCAATCAGCCCCAGCATTTT. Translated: CASSLNRVPNQPQHF.

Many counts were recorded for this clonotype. CDR3 DNA sequence: TGCAGTGCTAGAGCGGCCAGCTACTACGAGCAGTACTTC. Its translation: CSARAASYYEQYF. This chain connects TRBV20-1 to TRBJ2-7; D uncertain. The germline gives CDR1 DFQATT, CDR2 SNEGSKA (reference sequence). Trimming took off 1 base at V and 3 bases at J, with 10 bases between the two ends. CDR3 size: 13 residues.

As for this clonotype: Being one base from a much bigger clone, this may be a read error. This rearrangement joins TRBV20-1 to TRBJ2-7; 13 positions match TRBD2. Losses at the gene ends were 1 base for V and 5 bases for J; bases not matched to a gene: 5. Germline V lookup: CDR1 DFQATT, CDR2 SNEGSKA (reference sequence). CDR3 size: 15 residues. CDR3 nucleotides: TGCAGTGCTAGAGGACTAGCGGGGGGAATAAACGAGCAGTACTTC. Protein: CSARGLAGGINEQYF.

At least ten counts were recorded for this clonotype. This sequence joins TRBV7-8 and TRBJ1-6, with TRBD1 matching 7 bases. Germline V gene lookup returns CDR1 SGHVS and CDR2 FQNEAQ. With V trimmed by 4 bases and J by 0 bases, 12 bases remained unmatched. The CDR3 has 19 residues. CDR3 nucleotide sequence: TGTGCCAGCAGCTCGACTAATCGCAGGGGGAACTCCTATAATTCACCCCTCCACTTT. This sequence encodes CASSSTNRRGNSYNSPLHF.

The CDR3 here is CASSYGQGGGSPLHF. Written as DNA, the CDR3 is TGTGCCAGTAGCTACGGACAGGGCGGCGGCTCACCCCTCCACTTT. The gene calls are TRBV19 and TRBJ1-6; 8 nucleotides line up with TRBD1. V trimming: 6 bases; J trimming: 10 bases; junction bases outside the gene matches: 11. The V gene's germline CDR1 is LNHDA and CDR2 SQIVND (reference sequence). The CDR3 sequence is 15 residues long.

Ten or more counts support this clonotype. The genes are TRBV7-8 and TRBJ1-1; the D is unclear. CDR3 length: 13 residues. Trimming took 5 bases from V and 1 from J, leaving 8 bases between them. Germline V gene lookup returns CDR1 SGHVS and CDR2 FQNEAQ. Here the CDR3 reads CASSLPGNTEAFF. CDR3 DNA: TGTGCCAGCAGCCTACCTGGGAACACTGAAGCTTTCTTT.

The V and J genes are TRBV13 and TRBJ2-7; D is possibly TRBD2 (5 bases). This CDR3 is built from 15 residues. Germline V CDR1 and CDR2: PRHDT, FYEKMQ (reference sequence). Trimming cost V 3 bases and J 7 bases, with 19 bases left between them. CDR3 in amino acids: CASSFGADFLGEQYF. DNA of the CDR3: TGTGCCAGCAGCTTCGGAGCGGATTTTTTGGGTGAGCAGTACTTC.

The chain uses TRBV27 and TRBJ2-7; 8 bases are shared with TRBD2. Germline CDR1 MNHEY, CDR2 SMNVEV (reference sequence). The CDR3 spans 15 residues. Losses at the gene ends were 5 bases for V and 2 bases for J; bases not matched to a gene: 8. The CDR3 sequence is CASSASGGDAYEQYF. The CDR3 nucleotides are TGTGCCAGCAGTGCCTCGGGAGGGGACGCCTACGAGCAGTACTTC.

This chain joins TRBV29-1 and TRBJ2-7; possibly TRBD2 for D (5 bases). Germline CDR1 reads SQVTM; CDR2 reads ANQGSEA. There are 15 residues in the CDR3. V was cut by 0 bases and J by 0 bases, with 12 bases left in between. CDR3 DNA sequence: TGCAGCGTTGAAGATCACAGTACTAGCTCCTACGAGCAGTACTTC. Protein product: CSVEDHSTSSYEQYF.

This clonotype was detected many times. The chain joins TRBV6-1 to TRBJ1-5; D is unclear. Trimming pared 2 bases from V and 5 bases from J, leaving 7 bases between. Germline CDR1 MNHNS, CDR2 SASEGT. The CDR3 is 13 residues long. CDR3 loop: CASSEPVYQPQHF. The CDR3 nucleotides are TGTGCCAGCAGTGAACCAGTATATCAGCCCCAGCATTTT.

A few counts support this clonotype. CDR3 bases: TGTGCCAGCAGTTACGTGGCAGCTAACTATGGCTACACCTTC. Protein: CASSYVAANYGYTF. J is TRBJ1-2 and V is TRBV6-2 or TRBV6-3; no clear D gene. The CDR3 extends over 14 amino acids. Trimming removed 2 bases from V and 0 bases from J, with 7 bases in between. Germline V gene lookup returns CDR1 MNHEY and CDR2 SVGEGT.

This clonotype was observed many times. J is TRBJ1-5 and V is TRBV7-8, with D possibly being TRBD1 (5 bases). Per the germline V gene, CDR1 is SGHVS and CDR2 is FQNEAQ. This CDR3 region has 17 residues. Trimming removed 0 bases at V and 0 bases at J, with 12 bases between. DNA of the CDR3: TGTGCCAGCAGCTTAGCGTGGCCAGGGTCTAGCAATCAGCCCCAGCATTTT. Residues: CASSLAWPGSSNQPQHF.

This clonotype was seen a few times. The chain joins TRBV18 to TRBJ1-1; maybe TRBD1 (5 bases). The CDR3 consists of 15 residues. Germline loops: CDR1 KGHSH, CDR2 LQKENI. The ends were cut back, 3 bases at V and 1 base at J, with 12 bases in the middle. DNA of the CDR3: TGTGCCAGCTCACCGAATCGCGGGACGAACACTGAAGCTTTCTTT. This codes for CASSPNRGTNTEAFF.

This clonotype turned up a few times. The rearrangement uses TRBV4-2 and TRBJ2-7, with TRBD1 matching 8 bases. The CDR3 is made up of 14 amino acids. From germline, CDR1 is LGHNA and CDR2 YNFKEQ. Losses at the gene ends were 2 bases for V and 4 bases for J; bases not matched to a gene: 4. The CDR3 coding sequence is TGTGCCAGCAGCCAATGGACAGGGCAATACGAGCAGTACTTC. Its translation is CASSQWTGQYEQYF.